The sequence of this TCR beta chain was determined in a study of blood T cell repertoires in COVID-19. Study background: Sites across the United States, Italy and Spain contributed samples from acute and convalescent COVID-19. PBMCs, B-cell-depleted T cells, or T cells provided the cDNA or gDNA that made up the material.

Original processing methods: Nucleated cell number was recorded as an estimate derived from reference gene primer amplification. Measured with immunoSEQ multiplex PCR; TCRdb has only the in-frame clones, and not every one. The V and J calls and clone size were taken over from that table, and D and trimming were inferred from the DNA. The data contain about 380,000 clones, roughly 85% of them singletons. The CDR3 covers 13 residues. Looked up from germline, CDR1 is MNHEY and CDR2 is SVGAGI. V was shortened by 0 bases and J by 5 bases, with 8 bases between the two germline ends. Material: peripheral blood. The receptor was isolated from a woman under 30 with acute or convalescent COVID-19. The rearrangement uses TRBV6-5 and TRBJ2-7; TRBD2 is a possible D gene (6 bases). The CDR3 loop reads CASSYSPGDEQYF. CDR3 coding DNA: TGTGCCAGCAGTTACTCCCCGGGGGACGAGCAGTACTTC.